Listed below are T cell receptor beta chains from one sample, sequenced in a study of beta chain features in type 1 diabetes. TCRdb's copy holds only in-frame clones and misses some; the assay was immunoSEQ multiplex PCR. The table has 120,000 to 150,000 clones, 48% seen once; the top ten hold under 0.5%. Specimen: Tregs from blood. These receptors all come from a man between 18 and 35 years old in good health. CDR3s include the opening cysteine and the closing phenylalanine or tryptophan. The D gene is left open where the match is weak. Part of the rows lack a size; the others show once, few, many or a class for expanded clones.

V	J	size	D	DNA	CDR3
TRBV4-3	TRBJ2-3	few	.	TGCGCCAGCAGCCCAGGGTGGGGGGGGCCTAGCACAGATACGCAGTATTTT	CASSPGWGGPSTDTQYF
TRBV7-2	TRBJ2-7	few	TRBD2	TGTGCCAGCAGCCCGATTCGCCTAGCGGGAGTCTACGAGCAGTACTTC	CASSPIRLAGVYEQYF
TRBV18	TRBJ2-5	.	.	TGTGCCAGCTCACCTAGAGGGCAGGAGACCCAGTACTTC	CASSPRGQETQYF
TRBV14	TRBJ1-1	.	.	TGTGCCAGCAGCCAAGATCTCGTAGTCAGGGAAGGAGCTTTCTTT	CASSQDLVVREGAFF
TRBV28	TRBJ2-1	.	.	TGTGCCAGCAGTTTCCGCTCGTCGTCAGGGAACAATGAGCAGTTCTTC	CASSFRSSSGNNEQFF
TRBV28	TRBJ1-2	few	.	TGTGCCAGCAGCCTCCCTGGGAGGGGCTACACCTTC	CASSLPGRGYTF
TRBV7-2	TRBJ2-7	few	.	TGTGCCAGCAGCTTAGTCAGCGGAACCTACGAGCAGTACTTC	CASSLVSGTYEQYF
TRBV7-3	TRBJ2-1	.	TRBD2	TGTGCCAGCAGCTCCAGCGGGATCTACAATGAGCAGTTCTTC	CASSSSGIYNEQFF
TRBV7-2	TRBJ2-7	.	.	TGTGCCAGCAGCTTAGGCGGCCAGAGCTACGAGCAGTACTTC	CASSLGGQSYEQYF
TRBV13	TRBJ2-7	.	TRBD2	TGTGCCAGCAGCTTAGCGGTAGCGGGGCCCTCCTACGAGCAGTACTTC	CASSLAVAGPSYEQYF
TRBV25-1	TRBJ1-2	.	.	TGTGCCAGCAGCGGGGAAGGGATCTATGGCTACACCTTC	CASSGEGIYGYTF
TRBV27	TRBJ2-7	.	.	TGTGCCAGCAGTTTCCAGGCGGGTAGTATCGAGCAGTACTTC	CASSFQAGSIEQYF
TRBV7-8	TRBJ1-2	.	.	TGTGCCAGCAGCTTAGCGATGACAGATATTAACTATGGCTACACCTTC	CASSLAMTDINYGYTF
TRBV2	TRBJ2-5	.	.	TGTGCCAGCAGCGGTGATATAGTGATTTCGACCCAGTACTTC	CASSGDIVISTQYF
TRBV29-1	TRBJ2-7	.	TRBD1	TGCAGCGTTAGCGGTTCGGGACAGGGCGATAATCCGACCTACGAGCAGTACTTC	CSVSGSGQGDNPTYEQYF